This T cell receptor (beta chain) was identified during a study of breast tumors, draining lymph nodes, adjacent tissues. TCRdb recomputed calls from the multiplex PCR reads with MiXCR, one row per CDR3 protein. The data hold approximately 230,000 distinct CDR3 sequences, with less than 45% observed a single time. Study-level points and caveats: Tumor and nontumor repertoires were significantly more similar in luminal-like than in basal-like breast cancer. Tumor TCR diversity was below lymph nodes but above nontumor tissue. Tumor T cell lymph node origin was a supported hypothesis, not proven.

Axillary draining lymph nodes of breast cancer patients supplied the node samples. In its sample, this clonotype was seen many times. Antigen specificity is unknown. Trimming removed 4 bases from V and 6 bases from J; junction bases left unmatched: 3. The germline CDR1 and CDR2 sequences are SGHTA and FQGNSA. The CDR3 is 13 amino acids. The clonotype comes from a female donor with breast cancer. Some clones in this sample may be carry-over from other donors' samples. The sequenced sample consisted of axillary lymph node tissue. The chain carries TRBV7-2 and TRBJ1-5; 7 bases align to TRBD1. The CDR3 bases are TGTGCCAGCAGCTCGGGACAGCTTCAGCCCCAGCATTTT. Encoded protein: CASSSGQLQPQHF.